These 9 T cell receptor beta chains came from one sample sequenced in a study of T cell responses to AZD1222 COVID-19 vaccine. The method was immunoSEQ multiplex PCR; TCRdb's version includes in-frame clones alone and lacks a portion of them. The sample lists 100,000 or so clones, roughly 90% occurring once. The sequencing here drew on peripheral blood, taken on day 0 of AZD1222 vaccination. The receptors originated from an adult in good health.

The chain recombines TRBV19 with TRBJ2-7; 10 bases are shared with TRBD2. From germline, CDR1 is LNHDA and CDR2 SQIVND (reference sequence). There are 15 residues in the CDR3. Trimming at V came to 5 bases and at J to 4 bases, leaving 8 bases not matched to a gene. The CDR3 DNA follows: TGTGCCAGTAGTCCCCGGGCTAGCGGGAGTTACGAGCAGTACTTC. Encoded protein: CASSPRASGSYEQYF.

This chain joins TRBV29-1 and TRBJ2-1, with TRBD2 as a possible D gene (5 bases). The CDR3 totals 16 residues. In germline, CDR1 is SQVTM, CDR2 ANQGSEA. Trimming cost V 0 bases and J 6 bases, with 18 bases left between them. The CDR3 sequence: CSVEDVRARGSNEQFF. The CDR3 DNA reads as TGCAGCGTTGAAGATGTGAGGGCGCGTGGATCCAATGAGCAGTTCTTC.

This clone was found a few times. Written as DNA, the CDR3 is TGTGCTAGTGGCATTGGACAGTACGAGCAGTTCTTC. It yields the protein CASGIGQYEQFF. V is TRBV12-5 and J is TRBJ2-1; weak D call: TRBD1 (6 bases). The CDR3 contains 12 residues. Germline lookup yields CDR1 LGHNT and CDR2 FRNRAP. With 6 bases removed from V and 10 bases from J, the gap between germline ends came to 13 bases.

The chain recombines TRBV28 with TRBJ2-2, with D unclear. V was shortened by 3 bases and J by 3 bases, with 17 bases between the two germline ends. There are 17 residues in the CDR3. The germline CDR1 and CDR2 sequences are MDHEN and SYDVKM. This CDR3 is CASSFDAREEDTGELFF. The CDR3 region has the DNA TGTGCCAGCAGTTTTGATGCCCGAGAAGAAGACACCGGGGAGCTGTTTTTT.

The chain employs TRBV7-8 and TRBJ2-1; TRBD1 might be the D (6 bases). V shed 5 bases and J shed 6 bases, with 14 bases lying between them. In germline, CDR1 is SGHVS, CDR2 FQNEAQ. CDR3 length equals 14 residues. The CDR3 here is CASSPRQVINEQFF. For the CDR3, the DNA is TGTGCCAGCAGCCCTCGACAGGTTATCAATGAGCAGTTCTTC.

V gene TRBV12-2 combines with J gene TRBJ2-1; the DNA was not used to check the table's D call, TRBD2. TRBV12-2 is a known pseudogene. The CDR3 spans 13 residues. CDR3 residues: CASRLEEGSEQFF. In DNA, the CDR3 is TGTGCAAGTCGCTTAGAAGAGGGAAGTGAGCAGTTCTTC.

This clone was counted a few times. The chain carries TRBV30 and TRBJ2-7; D could derive from TRBD1 or TRBD2 (5 bases each). Germline-derived CDR1 and CDR2 are GTSNPN and SVGIG (reference sequence). This CDR3 has 12 amino acids. V shed 4 bases and J shed 2 bases, with 9 bases lying between them. Written as DNA, the CDR3 is TGTGCCTGGAATCAGGGAGCCTACGAGCAGTACTTC. It specifies CAWNQGAYEQYF.

The chain's CDR3 is CASSRIAGSYEQYF. For the CDR3, the DNA is TGTGCCAGCAGTCGGATCGCGGGGTCCTACGAGCAGTACTTC. The chain carries TRBV6-4 and TRBJ2-7, with a weak D call TRBD2 (6 bases). Germline V gene data show CDR1 as MRHNA and CDR2 as SNTAGT. V gave up 5 bases and J gave up 1 base, with 12 bases separating them. This CDR3 is built from 14 residues.

The V gene is TRBV28, the J gene TRBJ2-7; 10 bases fit TRBD1. Per the germline V gene, CDR1 is MDHEN and CDR2 is SYDVKM. Germline trimming cut 6 bases from V and 6 bases from J; bases unmatched to any gene: 11. The CDR3 is 15 amino acids. The CDR3 spells CASSTAGTGAPEQYF. The CDR3 coding sequence is TGTGCCAGCAGCACAGCCGGGACAGGGGCCCCCGAGCAGTACTTC.